Listed below are T cell receptor beta chains from one sample, sequenced in a study of T cells in Graves' hyperthyroidism and ophthalmopathy. TCRdb re-analysed the multiplex PCR reads in MiXCR, keeping a single row per CDR3 protein. The repertoire holds 250,000 to 350,000 distinct CDR3 sequences, with roughly 15% as singletons. Sequencing input: blood. The receptors were gathered from a man in his thirties or forties with Graves' hyperthyroidism. Each CDR3 is given without its conserved first and last residue. A D gene is named only where the DNA matches it firmly. Expanded clones are given a class, and other clones once, few, many or no size at all.

TRBV12-3/TRBV12-4	many	TRBD1	ASSLGTGAMNTEAF
TRBV13	-	TRBD1	ASSYTGAETQY
TRBV5-1	many	-	ASRVSTDTQY
TRBV20-1	few	TRBD2	SAREREAGKNIQY
TRBV28	many	-	ASSLSGWGYEQY
TRBV4-1	-	-	ASSQVQGRVDEQF
TRBV19	-	-	ASSWRRSYEQY
TRBV18	many	-	ASSPAVGEQF
TRBV20-1	many	-	SASDMEDPSPQH
TRBV6-1	many	-	ASKGPWENYGYT
TRBV12-3/TRBV12-4	many	TRBD2	ASKVAGVVEQF
TRBV2	many	-	ASSEYRREKLF
TRBV7-9	few	-	ASSFYPGAIDVDTQY
TRBV14	-	-	ASSQDPGAAYTQY
TRBV13	few	TRBD2	ASSPRAGGPHEQY
TRBV6-1	many	TRBD1	ASSPNRGGGYTEAF
TRBV7-7	many	TRBD1	ASSLGTGGIDTQY
TRBV28	few	TRBD1	AGSTGQGSYEQY
TRBV7-3	many	-	ASSLWASDYNEQF
TRBV6-1	-	TRBD1	ASTFERGPYGYT
TRBV6-1	-	-	ASSGNRDQPQH
TRBV20-1	many	TRBD2	SAGLAGTDTQY
TRBV12-3/TRBV12-4	many	-	ASHGPGYGEQY
TRBV2	many	TRBD1	ASSWGQNNEQF
TRBV4-1	many	-	ASSQPGPLSQY